The 8 T cell receptor beta chains given below trace back to one sample, sequenced in a study of blood T cell repertoires in COVID-19. Generated by immunoSEQ multiplex PCR, the TCRdb table keeps only in-frame clones and is missing some. The table records roughly 150,000 clones, about 87% of them present only once. The source material was peripheral blood. These receptors were taken from a man of 80 years or more with acute or convalescent COVID-19.

The J gene is TRBJ2-3, the V gene TRBV6-5; D ambiguous. In germline, CDR1 is MNHEY, CDR2 SVGAGI. The CDR3 consists of 11 residues. The V end lost 6 bases, the J end lost 6 bases, and 7 bases lay between the germline ends. CDR3 residues: CASSLRDTQYF. The CDR3 DNA sequence: TGTGCCAGCAGCCTTCGGGATACGCAGTATTTT.

V gene TRBV30 combines with J gene TRBJ1-4, with D possibly TRBD1 on 5 matching bases. V was shortened by 0 bases and J by 7 bases, with 15 bases between the two germline ends. The CDR3 is 15 residues long. The germline V gene has CDR1 GTSNPN and CDR2 SVGIG (reference sequence). The chain's CDR3 is CAWSVYFGGGEKLFF. CDR3 coding DNA: TGTGCCTGGAGTGTATATTTCGGGGGGGGTGAAAAACTGTTTTTT.

In DNA form, the CDR3 reads TGTGCCAGCAGCTTAGCCGGGACTAGCAATAACGAGCAGTACTTC. This sequence encodes CASSLAGTSNNEQYF. This chain joins TRBV7-8 and TRBJ2-7; 9 positions agree with TRBD2. V was pared by 0 bases and J by 5 bases, with 5 bases of the junction left unmatched. CDR3 length equals 15 residues. Per germline, CDR1 SGHVS and CDR2 FQNEAQ. The full variable domain, with the rest looked up from reference TRBV7-8 and TRBJ2-7, is GAGVSQSPRYKVAKRGQDVALRCDPISGHVSLFWYQQALGQGPEFLTYFQNEAQLDKSGLPSDRFFAERPEGSVSTLKIQRTQQEDSAVYLCASSLAGTSNNEQYFGPGTRLTVT.

J is TRBJ1-2 and V is TRBV2, with 9 nucleotides matching TRBD1. The CDR3 loop spans 14 amino acids. Germline V CDR1 and CDR2: SNHLY, FYNNEI. V lost 6 bases to trimming and J lost 7 bases; unmatched junction nucleotides: 9. DNA for the CDR3: TGTGCCAGCAGCCTAGGACAGGGGAACGGTGGCTACACCTTC. The encoded protein is CASSLGQGNGGYTF.

The V gene is TRBV9, the J gene TRBJ2-2, with 10 bases aligning to TRBD2. Germline assignment: CDR1 SGDLS and CDR2 YYNGEE. The V gene end was trimmed by 0 bases and the J gene end by 2 bases; junction bases not matched to a gene: 4. The CDR3 covers 17 residues. DNA of the CDR3: TGTGCCAGCAGCGTAGCCCCTAGCGGGGGCAACACCGGGGAGCTGTTTTTT. It yields the protein CASSVAPSGGNTGELFF.

This clone was recorded once. The chain uses TRBV29-1 and TRBJ1-1, with 7 bases lining up with TRBD1. This CDR3 comprises 13 residues. The ends lost 7 bases at V and 5 bases at J; junction bases unmatched: 10. CDR1 SQVTM and CDR2 ANQGSEA come from the germline V gene. Here the CDR3 reads CSAAATGATEAFF. In DNA, the CDR3 is TGCAGCGCTGCCGCTACAGGGGCGACTGAAGCTTTCTTT.

This chain links TRBV6-2 or TRBV6-3 with TRBJ2-5; 8 nucleotides line up with TRBD2. The length of the CDR3 is 15 residues. Germline V gene data show CDR1 as MNHEY and CDR2 as SVGEGT. With V trimmed by 2 bases and J by 2 bases, 4 bases remained unmatched. CDR3 protein: CASSYGSGVQETQYF. The DNA of the CDR3 is TGTGCCAGCAGTTACGGTAGCGGGGTTCAAGAGACCCAGTACTTC.

This rearrangement joins TRBV21-1 to TRBJ2-3; TRBD2 is taken as the D call from the table, unchecked against the DNA. TRBV21-1 is deemed a pseudogene. This CDR3 has 15 residues. The CDR3 nucleotides read TGTGCCAGCAGCTCCTACAGTGCTAGCGCAGATACGCAGTATTTT. This gives the protein CASSSYSASADTQYF.